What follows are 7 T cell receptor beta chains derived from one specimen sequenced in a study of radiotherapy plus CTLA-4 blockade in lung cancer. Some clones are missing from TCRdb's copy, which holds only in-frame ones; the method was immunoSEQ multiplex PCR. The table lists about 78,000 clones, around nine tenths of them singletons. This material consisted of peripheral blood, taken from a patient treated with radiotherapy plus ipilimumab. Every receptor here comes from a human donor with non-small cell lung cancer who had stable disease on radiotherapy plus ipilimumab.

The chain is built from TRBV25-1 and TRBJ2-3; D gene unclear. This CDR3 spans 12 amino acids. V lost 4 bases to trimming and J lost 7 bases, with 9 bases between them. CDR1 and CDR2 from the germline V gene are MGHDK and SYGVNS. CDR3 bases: TGTGCCAGCAGTGTATTAACCCATACGCAGTATTTT. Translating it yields CASSVLTHTQYF.

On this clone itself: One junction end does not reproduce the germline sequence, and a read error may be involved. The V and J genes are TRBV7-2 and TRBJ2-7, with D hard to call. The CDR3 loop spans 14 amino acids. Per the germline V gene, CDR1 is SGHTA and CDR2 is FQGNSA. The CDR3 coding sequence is TGTGCTAAAGAACGGAAGGAGAGCTCCTACGAGCAGTGCTTC. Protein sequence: CAKERKESSYEQCF.

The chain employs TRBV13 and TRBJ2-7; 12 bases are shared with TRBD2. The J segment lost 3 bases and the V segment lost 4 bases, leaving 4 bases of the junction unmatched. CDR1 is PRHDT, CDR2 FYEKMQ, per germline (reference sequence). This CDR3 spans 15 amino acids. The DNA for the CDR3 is TGTGCCAGCAGCTCACTAGCGGGAGGCCACTACGAGCAGTACTTC. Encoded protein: CASSSLAGGHYEQYF. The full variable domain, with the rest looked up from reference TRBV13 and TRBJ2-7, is AAGVIQSPRHLIKEKRETATLKCYPIPRHDTVYWYQQGPGQDPQFLISFYEKMQSDKGSIPDRFSAQQFSDYHSELNMSSLELGDSALYFCASSSLAGGHYEQYFGPGTRLTVT.

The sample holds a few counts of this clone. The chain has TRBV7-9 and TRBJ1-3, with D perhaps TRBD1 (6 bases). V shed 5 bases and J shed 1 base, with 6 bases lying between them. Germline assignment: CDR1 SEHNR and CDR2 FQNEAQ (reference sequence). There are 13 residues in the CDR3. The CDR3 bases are TGTGCCAGCAGCACAGGGTCTGGAAACACCATATATTTT. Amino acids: CASSTGSGNTIYF. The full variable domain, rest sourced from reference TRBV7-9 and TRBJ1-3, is DTGVSQNPRHKITKRGQNVTFRCDPISEHNRLYWYRQTLGQGPEFLTYFQNEAQLEKSRLLSDRFSAERPKGSFSTLEIQRTEQGDSAMYLCASSTGSGNTIYFGEGSWLTVV.

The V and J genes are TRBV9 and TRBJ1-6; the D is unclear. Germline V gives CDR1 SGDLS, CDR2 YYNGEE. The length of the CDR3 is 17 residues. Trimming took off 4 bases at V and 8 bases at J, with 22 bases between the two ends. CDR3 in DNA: TGTGCCAGCAGCCCAAGAAGTCAGTCCACCGGGGATTCACCCCTCCACTTT. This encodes CASSPRSQSTGDSPLHF. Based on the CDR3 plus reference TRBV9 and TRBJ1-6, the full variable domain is DSGVTQTPKHLITATGQRVTLRCSPRSGDLSVYWYQQSLDQGLQFLIQYYNGEERAKGNILERFSAQQFPDLHSELNLSSLELGDSALYFCASSPRSQSTGDSPLHFGNGTRLTVT.

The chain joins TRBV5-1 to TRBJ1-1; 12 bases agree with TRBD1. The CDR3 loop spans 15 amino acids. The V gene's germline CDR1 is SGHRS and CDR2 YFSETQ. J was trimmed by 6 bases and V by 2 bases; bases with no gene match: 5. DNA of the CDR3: TGCGCCAGCAGCTTCACGGGACAGGGGGCGGCTGAAGCTTTCTTT. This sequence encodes CASSFTGQGAAEAFF.

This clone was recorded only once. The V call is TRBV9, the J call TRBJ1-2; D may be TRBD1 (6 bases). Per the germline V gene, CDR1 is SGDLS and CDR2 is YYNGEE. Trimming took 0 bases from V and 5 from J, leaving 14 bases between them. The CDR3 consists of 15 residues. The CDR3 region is CASSVERGGGYGYTF. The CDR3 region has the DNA TGTGCCAGCAGCGTAGAACGAGGGGGTGGGTATGGCTACACCTTC.